The 30 T cell receptor beta chains in this list originate from one sample, sequenced in a study of T cells after yellow fever vaccination. One entry per CDR3 protein results from TCRdb running MiXCR on the 5' RACE reads. Found here are 450,000 to 650,000 distinct CDR3 sequences, about 14% of them singletons; the top ten hold over 13%. The sample here was PBMCs, taken on the day of the yellow fever booster vaccination. The source of these receptors is a man aged 30 to 45 who received the YFV17D yellow fever vaccine.

V gene TRBV27 combines with J gene TRBJ2-7; maybe TRBD1 (6 bases). V was clipped by 7 bases and J by 5 bases, with 15 bases between them. The CDR3 extends over 13 amino acids. Germline V gene data show CDR1 as MNHEY and CDR2 as SMNVEV (reference sequence). CDR3 DNA: TGTGCCAGCACCTCACAGGGTAGGAACGAGCAGTACTTC. It specifies CASTSQGRNEQYF.

This clonotype occurred a few times. The chain uses TRBV20-1 and TRBJ2-7, with unresolved D. CDR3 length: 11 amino acids. V lost 3 bases and J lost 6, with 9 bases in between. Germline CDR1 reads DFQATT; CDR2 reads SNEGSKA (reference sequence). In nucleotides, the CDR3 is TGCAGTGCTAGGTCGGACGGCGAGCAGTACTTC. Translating it yields CSARSDGEQYF.

This rearrangement joins TRBV14 to TRBJ1-1; TRBD1 matches at 7 bases. In germline, CDR1 is SGHDN, CDR2 FVKESK. V lost 7 bases, J lost 3 bases, and 8 bases stayed unmatched. The CDR3 is 14 amino acids. CDR3 amino acids: CASTPQGPDTEAFF. The CDR3 nucleotides are TGTGCCAGCACCCCACAGGGGCCTGACACTGAAGCTTTCTTT.

This chain uses TRBV29-1 with TRBJ2-3; D is possibly TRBD1 or TRBD2 (7 bases each). The CDR3 runs 13 residues. CDR1 is SQVTM, CDR2 ANQGSEA, per germline. V was pared by 1 base and J by 6 bases, with 11 bases between. CDR3 protein: CSVEAQGGDTQYF. The CDR3 region has the DNA TGCAGCGTTGAAGCCCAGGGGGGGGATACGCAGTATTTT.

In its sample, this clonotype was seen a few times. The genes are TRBV5-1 and TRBJ2-5; a weak D match, TRBD1 (5 bases). CDR1 SGHRS and CDR2 YFSETQ come from the germline V gene. CDR3 length: 14 amino acids. V lost 6 bases and J lost 4, with 16 bases in between. The CDR3 nucleotides are TGCGCCAGCAAGCTGGCGGAAAGGGGAGAGACCCAGTACTTC. It is translated as CASKLAERGETQYF.

This clonotype was counted a few times. The chain combines TRBV7-2 with TRBJ2-1; 9 bases fit TRBD1. CDR1 is SGHTA and CDR2 is FQGNSA in the germline V gene. The CDR3 is 15 residues long. J was trimmed by 6 bases and V by 8 bases; bases with no gene match: 11. In DNA form, the CDR3 reads TGTGCCAGCCAATCAGGCCGGGACAGGGCCAATGAGCAGTTCTTC. Its translation is CASQSGRDRANEQFF. Full variable domain (outside the CDR3, taken from reference TRBV7-2 and TRBJ2-1): GAGVSQSPSNKVTEKGKDVELRCDPISGHTALYWYRQSLGQGLEFLIYFQGNSAPDKSGLPSDRFSAERTGGSVSTLTIQRTQQEDSAVYLCASQSGRDRANEQFFGPGTRLTVL.

The chain has TRBV29-1 and TRBJ2-1; 9 bases fit TRBD1. CDR1 is SQVTM, CDR2 ANQGSEA, per germline. CDR3 size: 15 residues. V dropped 5 bases and J dropped 3; count of bases not matched to a gene: 8. CDR3 loop: CSVNRDRVFYNEQFF. CDR3 coding DNA: TGCAGCGTTAACCGGGACAGGGTCTTCTACAATGAGCAGTTCTTC.

This clonotype occurred a few times. This chain joins TRBV20-1 and TRBJ2-5; 8 bases align to TRBD2. This CDR3 is 14 amino acids long. In germline, CDR1 is DFQATT, CDR2 SNEGSKA (reference sequence). With V trimmed by 0 bases and J by 5 bases, 5 bases remained unmatched. For the CDR3, the DNA is TGCAGTGCTAGAGATGCGGGAGGCCTGGAGACCCAGTACTTC. It is translated as CSARDAGGLETQYF.

In this sample, this clonotype turned up many times. The V gene is TRBV3-1, the J gene TRBJ2-7, with TRBD2 matching over 11 bases. Trimming took 3 bases from V and 2 from J; bases not matched to a gene: 0. Germline CDR1 is LGHDT and CDR2 is YNNKEL (reference sequence). The CDR3 loop spans 14 amino acids. CDR3 coding DNA: TGTGCCAGCAGCCAGACTAGCGGGGCCTACGAGCAGTACTTC. Its protein is CASSQTSGAYEQYF.

Comments on this clonotype: Relative to the germline gene, one junction end is altered; a read error may explain this. CDR3 in DNA: TGTGCCACCAGTGATGGGATAGCGGGGCTCTTCTTC. Protein product: CATSDGIAGLFF. The rearrangement uses TRBV24-1 and TRBJ2-7, with TRBD2 identical over 8 bases. The CDR3 sequence is 12 residues long. Germline V gives CDR1 KGHDR, CDR2 SFDVKD.

This clonotype came up a few times. The chain couples TRBV2 to TRBJ2-1; D is unclear. The germline gives CDR1 SNHLY, CDR2 FYNNEI. Trimming cost V 5 bases and J 3 bases, with 8 bases left between them. The CDR3 runs to 13 residues. The CDR3 DNA reads as TGTGCCAGCAGTCTCAAACTCTACAATGAGCAGTTCTTC. It yields the protein CASSLKLYNEQFF.

V is TRBV27 and J is TRBJ1-2; D might be TRBD1 (5 bases). V lost 8 bases and J 7 bases, leaving 17 bases between the germline ends. In germline, CDR1 is MNHEY, CDR2 SMNVEV (reference sequence). This CDR3 has 13 residues. CDR3 loop: CASGSGTEGGYTF. The CDR3 DNA follows: TGTGCCAGCGGTTCCGGGACGGAGGGTGGCTACACCTTC.

This clonotype was detected a few times. The chain couples TRBV20-1 to TRBJ2-7; TRBD2 matches 7 bases. The CDR3 totals 14 residues. Germline CDR1 DFQATT, CDR2 SNEGSKA (reference sequence). V lost 1 base, J lost 3 bases, and 6 bases stayed unmatched. CDR3: CSARGLAEFYEQYF. CDR3 DNA sequence: TGCAGTGCTAGAGGTCTAGCGGAGTTCTACGAGCAGTACTTC.

The rearrangement links TRBV6-2 or TRBV6-3 to TRBJ2-7; D assignment may be TRBD1 or TRBD2 (5 bases each). This CDR3 contains 16 residues. Trimming took 2 bases from V and 0 from J, leaving 14 bases between them. The germline CDR1 and CDR2 sequences are MNHEY and SVGEGT. CDR3 sequence: CASSYGTNYLSYEQYF. The CDR3 nucleotides read TGTGCCAGCAGTTACGGGACGAACTACCTCTCCTACGAGCAGTACTTC.

This clonotype was observed a handful of times. The rearrangement joins TRBV20-1 to TRBJ2-2, with 7 bases aligning to TRBD2. V was clipped by 6 bases and J by 4 bases; unmatched bases: 11. The CDR3 length is 15 residues. Germline CDR1 and CDR2: DFQATT and SNEGSKA (reference sequence). CDR3 coding DNA: TGCAGTGCAAAGGGAGGTAGCGGGCTCACCGGGGAGCTGTTTTTT. Translated, it gives CSAKGGSGLTGELFF.

The chain carries TRBV4-3 and TRBJ2-3, with 9 bases lining up with TRBD2. Germline V gene lookup returns CDR1 LGHNA and CDR2 YSLEER. The CDR3 totals 15 residues. V lost 0 bases and J lost 7; bases outside the gene matches: 5. The DNA of the CDR3 is TGCGCCAGCAGCCAAGATTGGCGGGAGGGATATACGCAGTATTTT. This sequence encodes CASSQDWREGYTQYF.

The genes are TRBV2 and TRBJ2-3; D gene uncertain. The ends were cut back, 11 bases at V and 1 base at J, with 7 bases in the middle. Germline V lookup: CDR1 SNHLY, CDR2 FYNNEI. The CDR3 has 11 residues. The CDR3 bases are TGTGCCGGATGTCGCACAGATACGCAGTATTTT. Translating it yields CAGCRTDTQYF.

The chain uses TRBV20-1 and TRBJ2-7; 10 bases line up with TRBD1. The germline V gene has CDR1 DFQATT and CDR2 SNEGSKA (reference sequence). CDR3 size: 15 residues. The V and J ends lost 1 base and 6 bases, in that order; junction bases with no gene match: 9. The CDR3 here is CSARAGDRGLPEQYF. The CDR3 DNA is TGCAGTGCTAGAGCTGGGGACAGGGGATTGCCCGAGCAGTACTTC.

The genes are TRBV3-1 and TRBJ2-7; D is possibly TRBD1 (6 bases). The CDR3 runs to 15 residues. The V gene lost 1 base and the J gene lost 6 bases, with 16 bases spanning the gap. In germline, CDR1 is LGHDT, CDR2 YNNKEL (reference sequence). The CDR3 DNA is TGTGCCAGCAGCCAAGGGGACATTGCTTCTGTCGAGCAGTACTTC. Amino acid sequence: CASSQGDIASVEQYF.

Ten or more counts support this clonotype. The V call is TRBV20-1, the J call TRBJ2-7, with D maybe TRBD2 (5 bases). Per germline, CDR1 DFQATT and CDR2 SNEGSKA (reference sequence). V was trimmed by 1 base and J by 0 bases, leaving 10 bases between them. This CDR3 spans 14 amino acids. The CDR3 nucleotides are TGCAGTGCTAGAGGCGGGTACAGCTCCTACGAGCAGTACTTC. It specifies CSARGGYSSYEQYF.

As regards this clonotype: This could be a read error, since a much larger clone is one nucleotide away. The rearrangement links TRBV20-1 to TRBJ2-3; 8 nucleotides align to TRBD1. Germline V gene data show CDR1 as DFQATT and CDR2 as SNEGSKA (reference sequence). The CDR3 sequence is 13 residues long. In nucleotides, the CDR3 is TGCTGTGCTTCCAGGGGGCGCTCGGATACGCAGTATTTT. Amino acids: CCASRGRSDTQYF.

This clonotype came up a few times. The chain employs TRBV12-3 or TRBV12-4 and TRBJ1-6; a possible D gene is TRBD1 (5 bases). The germline V and J ends were trimmed by 3 bases and 6 bases, with 12 bases remaining between them. The CDR3 sequence is 15 residues long. CDR3 loop: CASSFGWTTNSPLHF. CDR3 nucleotide sequence: TGTGCCAGCAGTTTCGGGTGGACAACTAATTCACCCCTCCACTTT.

V and J are TRBV12-3 or TRBV12-4 and TRBJ2-1; TRBD2 aligns across 8 bases. CDR3 length: 15 amino acids. J lost 6 bases, V lost 5 bases, and 9 bases had no gene match. CDR3 amino acids: CASSPQAGVFNEQFF. The CDR3 DNA follows: TGTGCCAGCAGTCCTCAAGCGGGAGTTTTCAATGAGCAGTTCTTC.

In this sample, this clonotype turned up a few times. The J gene is TRBJ2-2, the V gene TRBV5-5; 11 bases match TRBD1. This CDR3 contains 15 residues. The germline gives CDR1 SGHKS, CDR2 YYEKEE (reference sequence). J lost 2 bases, V lost 7 bases, and 4 bases had no gene match. The CDR3 protein is CASSGQGENTGELFF. The CDR3 nucleotides read TGTGCCAGCTCGGGACAGGGGGAAAACACCGGGGAGCTGTTTTTT. Full variable domain (rest looked up from reference TRBV5-5 and TRBJ2-2): DAGVTQSPTHLIKTRGQQVTLRCSPISGHKSVSWYQQVLGQGPQFIFQYYEKEERGRGNFPDRFSARQFPNYSSELNVNALLLGDSALYLCASSGQGENTGELFFGEGSRLTVL.

This clonotype was seen only a few times. J is TRBJ2-7 and V is TRBV4-3; D might be TRBD1 (8 bases). Between the trimmed V and J ends, which lost 0 bases and 1 base, there was a span of 16 bases. Germline CDR1 reads LGHNA; CDR2 reads YSLEER. CDR3 length: 17 amino acids. The CDR3 DNA reads TGCGCCAGCAGCCAAGATGAACAGGGGGGGCCTTCCTACGAGCAGTACTTC. Translation: CASSQDEQGGPSYEQYF.

The chain joins TRBV11-2 to TRBJ2-5; the match to TRBD2 covers 7 bases. The CDR3 runs 14 residues. Trimming took 2 bases from V and 5 from J; bases not matched to a gene: 5. From germline, CDR1 is SGHAT and CDR2 FQNNGV. This CDR3 is CASSLFFGRETQYF. In DNA, the CDR3 is TGTGCCAGCAGCTTATTTTTCGGGAGGGAGACCCAGTACTTC.

Ten or more counts support this clonotype. The rearrangement joins TRBV5-1 to TRBJ2-3; D tentatively reads TRBD1 or TRBD2 (5 bases each). With 5 bases removed from V and 6 bases from J, the gap between germline ends came to 22 bases. The CDR3 runs 16 residues. Germline V gives CDR1 SGHRS, CDR2 YFSETQ. The CDR3 region is CASSLYRDANGDTQYF. The CDR3 bases are TGCGCCAGCAGTTTGTACCGGGACGCAAATGGGGATACGCAGTATTTT.

The chain joins TRBV10-3 to TRBJ2-1, with a tentative D call TRBD2 (5 bases). CDR1 ENHRY and CDR2 SYGVKD come from the germline V gene. The CDR3 length is 17 residues. V dropped 8 bases and J dropped 2 bases, with 22 bases sitting between them. CDR3 DNA: TGTGCCATCTCTTTTTCACCCTTAGCGCAGACCTACAATGAGCAGTTCTTC. It yields the protein CAISFSPLAQTYNEQFF.

This clonotype was recorded a few times. J is TRBJ2-7 and V is TRBV6-1; 10 positions agree with TRBD2. Germline V gene sequence: CDR1 MNHNS, CDR2 SASEGT. Unmatched junction bases numbered 7, after V lost 8 bases and J lost 3 bases. The CDR3 has 14 amino acids. In nucleotides, the CDR3 is TGTGCCAGCTCCGCTAGCGGGAGTGGCTACGAGCAGTACTTC. Its translation: CASSASGSGYEQYF.

This chain uses TRBV5-5 with TRBJ2-5; 7 bases match TRBD1. The CDR3 has 13 residues. V lost 8 bases, J lost 3 bases, and 7 bases stayed unmatched. Per the germline V gene, CDR1 is SGHKS and CDR2 is YYEKEE (reference sequence). The CDR3 reads CARSDGTEETQYF. CDR3 nucleotides: TGTGCCAGGAGCGACGGGACAGAAGAGACCCAGTACTTC. Supplemented by reference TRBV5-5 and TRBJ2-5, the full variable domain reads DAGVTQSPTHLIKTRGQQVTLRCSPISGHKSVSWYQQVLGQGPQFIFQYYEKEERGRGNFPDRFSARQFPNYSSELNVNALLLGDSALYLCARSDGTEETQYFGPGTRLLVL.